One and the same sample provided the 15 T cell receptor beta chains below, sequenced in a study of CD8 T cells in Susac syndrome. RNA amounts of about 0.5 to 1 ug underwent reverse transcription with random hexamers. TCRdb fed the immunoSEQ multiplex PCR reads into MiXCR, producing one record per CDR3 protein. The table lists fewer than 80,000 distinct CDR3 sequences, 94% of them singletons. The sample taken for sequencing was CD8+ T cells from PBMCs. The receptors come from a human donor with Susac syndrome.

The V gene is TRBV20-1, the J gene TRBJ1-5; a weak D match, TRBD1 (5 bases). The CDR3 totals 15 residues. The V gene's germline CDR1 is DFQATT and CDR2 SNEGSKA (reference sequence). Trimming took 0 bases from V and 0 from J, leaving 9 bases between them. The CDR3 coding sequence is TGCAGTGCTAGAGAAGGGGCCTATAGCAATCAGCCCCAGCATTTT. Amino acids: CSAREGAYSNQPQHF.

A word on this clonotype: Its ends do not fully match the called genes, so a read error is possible. The chain has TRBV7-9 and TRBJ2-5, with a possible D match to TRBD1 (6 bases). This CDR3 comprises 14 residues. Germline CDR1 reads SEHNR; CDR2 reads FQNEAQ (reference sequence). CDR3 DNA sequence: TGTGCCAGCAGCACCGGACAGACTCAAGGGACCCAGTACTTC. Its protein product is CASSTGQTQGTQYF. The full variable domain, rest sourced from reference TRBV7-9 and TRBJ2-5, is DTGVSQNPRHKITKRGQNVTFRCDPISEHNRLYWYRQTLGQGPEFLTYFQNEAQLEKSRLLSDRFSAERPKGSFSTLEIQRTEQGDSAMYLCASSTGQTQGTQYFGPGTRLLVL.

The chain links TRBV28 to TRBJ2-2, with D possibly being TRBD1 (5 bases). The ends were cut back, 6 bases at V and 0 bases at J, with 11 bases in the middle. The CDR3 totals 15 residues. Germline CDR1 reads MDHEN; CDR2 reads SYDVKM. CDR3 DNA sequence: TGTGCCAGCAGCGAAGACAGCACGAACACCGGGGAGCTGTTTTTT. Amino acids: CASSEDSTNTGELFF.

The V gene is TRBV5-1, the J gene TRBJ2-7; TRBD2 agrees at 7 bases. The CDR3 has 16 residues. The V gene end was trimmed by 6 bases and the J gene end by 0 bases; junction bases not matched to a gene: 12. Germline V gives CDR1 SGHRS, CDR2 YFSETQ. Here the CDR3 reads CASTPPGGASSYEQYF. CDR3 DNA: TGCGCCAGCACTCCCCCGGGGGGTGCTAGCTCCTACGAGCAGTACTTC.

This clonotype occurred once. The CDR3 nucleotides read TGTGCCAGCAGCTTAACGCAAGGGGCCAACGAGCAGTACTTC. Translating it yields CASSLTQGANEQYF. The rearrangement uses TRBV13 and TRBJ2-7, with a possible D match to TRBD1 (5 bases). Trimming shortened V by 2 bases and J by 5 bases, and 13 bases separated the two germline ends. The CDR3 contains 14 residues. Looked up from germline, CDR1 is PRHDT and CDR2 is FYEKMQ (reference sequence). The whole variable domain, remainder taken from reference TRBV13 and TRBJ2-7, is AAGVIQSPRHLIKEKRETATLKCYPIPRHDTVYWYQQGPGQDPQFLISFYEKMQSDKGSIPDRFSAQQFSDYHSELNMSSLELGDSALYFCASSLTQGANEQYFGPGTRLTVT.

The chain is built from TRBV28 and TRBJ2-7, with D perhaps TRBD1 (6 bases). V was cut by 5 bases and J by 3 bases, with 11 bases left in between. The germline CDR1 and CDR2 sequences are MDHEN and SYDVKM. The CDR3 extends over 13 amino acids. The CDR3 sequence: CASSLGQIYEQYF. CDR3 sequence (DNA): TGTGCCAGCAGTCTTGGACAGATCTACGAGCAGTACTTC.

The gene calls are TRBV2 and TRBJ1-2, with 7 bases matching TRBD1. With V trimmed by 3 bases and J by 8 bases, 12 bases remained unmatched. Germline values: CDR1 SNHLY, CDR2 FYNNEI. This CDR3 comprises 15 residues. The CDR3 here is CASSEEGGGLLGYTF. The CDR3 coding sequence is TGTGCCAGCAGTGAGGAAGGAGGGGGCCTTCTAGGCTACACCTTC.

V gene TRBV20-1 combines with J gene TRBJ2-1; D is possibly TRBD1 or TRBD2 (5 bases each). The CDR3 is 11 residues long. V shed 6 bases and J shed 9 bases, with 12 bases lying between them. Germline CDR1 DFQATT, CDR2 SNEGSKA (reference sequence). The CDR3 DNA reads TGCAGTGCCGAGGTGGGGGTTGAGCAGTTCTTC. Protein: CSAEVGVEQFF.

This rearrangement joins TRBV5-1 to TRBJ2-5, with D maybe TRBD1 (6 bases). V lost 7 bases, J lost 11 bases, and 15 bases lay in between. The V gene's germline CDR1 is SGHRS and CDR2 YFSETQ. The CDR3 contains 11 residues. The CDR3 DNA reads as TGCGCCAGCCCATTAGGGGGTCCACAGTACTTC. Translating gives CASPLGGPQYF.

The sample holds one count of this clonotype. The rearrangement uses TRBV7-6 and TRBJ2-7, with 13 nucleotides matching TRBD2. The ends lost 5 bases at V and 2 bases at J; junction bases unmatched: 6. In germline, CDR1 is SGHVS, CDR2 FNYEAQ. This CDR3 has 16 residues. Here the CDR3 reads CASSRGTSGVTYEQYF. In DNA, the CDR3 is TGTGCCAGCAGCCGGGGGACTAGCGGGGTAACCTACGAGCAGTACTTC.

The genes are TRBV19 and TRBJ2-1; 9 bases line up with TRBD2. After removal of 8 bases from V and 4 bases from J, the junction contained 0 bases not matched to a gene. Germline V gene lookup returns CDR1 LNHDA and CDR2 SQIVND (reference sequence). This CDR3 has 12 amino acids. The CDR3 region is CASLAGYNEQFF. CDR3 nucleotides: TGTGCCAGTCTAGCGGGGTACAATGAGCAGTTCTTC. The variable domain in full, with the rest retrieved from reference TRBV19 and TRBJ2-1, is DGGITQSPKYLFRKEGQNVTLSCEQNLNHDAMYWYRQDPGQGLRLIYYSQIVNDFQKGDIAEGYSVSREKKESFPLTVTSAQKNPTAFYLCASLAGYNEQFFGPGTRLTVL.

V is TRBV4-1 and J is TRBJ2-7, with D maybe TRBD2 (6 bases). Trimming cost V 1 base and J 9 bases, with 10 bases left between them. The CDR3 length is 12 residues. Germline lookup yields CDR1 MGHRA and CDR2 YSYEKL. As DNA, the CDR3 is TGCGCCAGCAGCCAAGCCGGGAGCGGGCAGTACTTC. Encoded protein: CASSQAGSGQYF.

V gene TRBV20-1 combines with J gene TRBJ1-6; no clear D gene. V was trimmed by 0 bases and J by 10 bases, leaving 16 bases between them. Germline loops: CDR1 DFQATT, CDR2 SNEGSKA (reference sequence). CDR3 length: 15 amino acids. DNA of the CDR3: TGCAGTGCTAGAGAGAAGTTGGGTGGCGGATCACCCCTCCACTTT. It translates to CSAREKLGGGSPLHF.

In nucleotides, the CDR3 is TGTGCCAGCAGTTTTGATCATCAGGGCTCCTACGAGCAGTACTTC. Its translation is CASSFDHQGSYEQYF. The chain carries TRBV13 and TRBJ2-7; a possible D gene is TRBD1 (5 bases). The CDR3 spans 15 residues. Germline loops: CDR1 PRHDT, CDR2 FYEKMQ (reference sequence). The V end lost 6 bases, the J end lost 0 bases, and 15 bases lay between the germline ends.

CDR3 sequence (DNA): TGTGCCAGCAGCCTCAATGGGGTTTGGGAGACCCAGTACTTC. Translating it yields CASSLNGVWETQYF. J is TRBJ2-5 and V is TRBV7-2; D uncertain. This CDR3 has 14 residues. Trimming removed 5 bases at V and 5 bases at J, with 15 bases between. Germline values: CDR1 SGHTA, CDR2 FQGNSA.